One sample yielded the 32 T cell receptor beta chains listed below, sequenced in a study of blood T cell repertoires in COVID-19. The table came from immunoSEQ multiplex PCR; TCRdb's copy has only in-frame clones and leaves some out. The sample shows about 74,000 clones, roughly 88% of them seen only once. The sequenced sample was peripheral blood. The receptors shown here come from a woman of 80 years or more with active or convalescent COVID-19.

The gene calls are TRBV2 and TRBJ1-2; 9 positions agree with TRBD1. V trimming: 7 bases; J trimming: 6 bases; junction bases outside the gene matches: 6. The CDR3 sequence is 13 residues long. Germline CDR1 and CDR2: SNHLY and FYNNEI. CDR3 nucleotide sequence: TGTGCCAGCAAGGGGACAGGGAGCCATGGCTACACCTTC. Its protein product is CASKGTGSHGYTF.

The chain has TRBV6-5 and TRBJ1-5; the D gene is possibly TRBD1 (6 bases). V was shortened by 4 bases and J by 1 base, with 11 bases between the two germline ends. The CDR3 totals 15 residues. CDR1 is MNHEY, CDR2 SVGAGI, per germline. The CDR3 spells CASSLGGVSNQPQHF. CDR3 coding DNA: TGTGCCAGCAGTTTAGGGGGGGTCAGCAATCAGCCCCAGCATTTT.

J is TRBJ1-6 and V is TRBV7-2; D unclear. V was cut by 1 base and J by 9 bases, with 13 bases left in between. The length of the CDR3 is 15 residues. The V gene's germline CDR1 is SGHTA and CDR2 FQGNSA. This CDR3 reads CASSLEAGGFSPLHF. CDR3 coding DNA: TGTGCCAGCAGCTTAGAAGCTGGAGGGTTTTCACCCCTCCACTTT. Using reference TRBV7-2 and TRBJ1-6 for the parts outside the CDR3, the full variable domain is GAGVSQSPSNKVTEKGKDVELRCDPISGHTALYWYRQSLGQGLEFLIYFQGNSAPDKSGLPSDRFSAERTGGSVSTLTIQRTQQEDSAVYLCASSLEAGGFSPLHFGNGTRLTVT.

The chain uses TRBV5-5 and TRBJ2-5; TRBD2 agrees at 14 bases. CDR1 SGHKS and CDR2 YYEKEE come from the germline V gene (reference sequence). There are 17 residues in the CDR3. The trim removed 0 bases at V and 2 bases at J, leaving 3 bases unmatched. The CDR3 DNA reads TGTGCCAGCAGCTTGGGGGGACTAGCGGGGGCTCAAGAGACCCAGTACTTC. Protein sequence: CASSLGGLAGAQETQYF.

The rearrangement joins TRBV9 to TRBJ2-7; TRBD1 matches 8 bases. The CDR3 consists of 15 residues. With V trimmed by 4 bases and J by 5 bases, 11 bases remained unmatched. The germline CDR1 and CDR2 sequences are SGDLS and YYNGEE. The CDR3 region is CASSYSPDRGHEQYF. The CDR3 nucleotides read TGTGCCAGCAGCTATAGCCCCGACAGGGGCCACGAGCAGTACTTC.

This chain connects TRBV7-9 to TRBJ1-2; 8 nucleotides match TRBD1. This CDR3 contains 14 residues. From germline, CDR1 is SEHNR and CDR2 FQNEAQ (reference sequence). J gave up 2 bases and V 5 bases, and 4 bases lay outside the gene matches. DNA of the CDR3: TGTGCCAGCAGCCCCCCAGGGGGCAACTATGGCTACACCTTC. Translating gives CASSPPGGNYGYTF.

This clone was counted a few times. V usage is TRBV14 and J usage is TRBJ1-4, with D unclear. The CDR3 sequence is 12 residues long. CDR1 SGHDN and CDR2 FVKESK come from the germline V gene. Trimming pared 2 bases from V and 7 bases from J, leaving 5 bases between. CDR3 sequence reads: CASSQYREKLFF. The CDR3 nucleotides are TGTGCCAGCAGCCAATATCGTGAAAAACTGTTTTTT.

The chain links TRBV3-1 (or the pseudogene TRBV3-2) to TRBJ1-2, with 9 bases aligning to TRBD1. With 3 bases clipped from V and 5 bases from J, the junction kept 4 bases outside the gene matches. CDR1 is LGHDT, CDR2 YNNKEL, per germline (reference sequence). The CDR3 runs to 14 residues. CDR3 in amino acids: CASSQTGGSYGYTF. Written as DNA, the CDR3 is TGTGCCAGCAGCCAGACAGGGGGTTCATATGGCTACACCTTC.

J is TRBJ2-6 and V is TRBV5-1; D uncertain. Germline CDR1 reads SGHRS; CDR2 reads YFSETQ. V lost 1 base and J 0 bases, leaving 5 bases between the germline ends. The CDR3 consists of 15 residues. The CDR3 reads CASSLSLSGANVLTF. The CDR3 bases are TGCGCCAGCAGCTTGAGCCTCTCTGGGGCCAACGTCCTGACTTTC.

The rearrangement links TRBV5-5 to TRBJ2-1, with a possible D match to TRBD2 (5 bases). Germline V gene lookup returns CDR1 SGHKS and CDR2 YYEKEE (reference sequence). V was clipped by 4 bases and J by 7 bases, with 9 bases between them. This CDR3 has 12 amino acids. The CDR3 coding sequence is TGTGCCAGCAGCCGCCTAGCAAATGAGCAGTTCTTC. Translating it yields CASSRLANEQFF. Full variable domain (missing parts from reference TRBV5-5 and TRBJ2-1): DAGVTQSPTHLIKTRGQQVTLRCSPISGHKSVSWYQQVLGQGPQFIFQYYEKEERGRGNFPDRFSARQFPNYSSELNVNALLLGDSALYLCASSRLANEQFFGPGTRLTVL.

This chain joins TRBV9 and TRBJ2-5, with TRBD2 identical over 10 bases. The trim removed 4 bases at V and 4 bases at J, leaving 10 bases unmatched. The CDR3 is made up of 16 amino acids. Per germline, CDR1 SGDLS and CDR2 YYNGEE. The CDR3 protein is CASSPIPLAGAETQYF. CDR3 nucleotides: TGTGCCAGCAGCCCCATACCGCTAGCGGGGGCAGAGACCCAGTACTTC.

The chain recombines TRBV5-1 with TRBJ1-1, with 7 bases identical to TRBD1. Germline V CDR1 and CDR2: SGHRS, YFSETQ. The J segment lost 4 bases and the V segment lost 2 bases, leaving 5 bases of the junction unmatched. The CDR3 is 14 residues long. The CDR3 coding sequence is TGCGCCAGCAGCTTCAGACAGGGTACCACTGAAGCTTTCTTT. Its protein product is CASSFRQGTTEAFF. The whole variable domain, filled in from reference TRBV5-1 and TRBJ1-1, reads KAGVTQTPRYLIKTRGQQVTLSCSPISGHRSVSWYQQTPGQGLQFLFEYFSETQRNKGNFPGRFSGRQFSNSRSEMNVSTLELGDSALYLCASSFRQGTTEAFFGQGTRLTVV.

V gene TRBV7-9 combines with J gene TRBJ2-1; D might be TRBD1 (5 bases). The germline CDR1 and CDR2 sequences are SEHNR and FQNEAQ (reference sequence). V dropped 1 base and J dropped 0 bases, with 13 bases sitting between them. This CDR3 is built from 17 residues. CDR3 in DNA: TGTGCCAGCAGCTTAGGCGCAGGGATAAGCTCCTACAATGAGCAGTTCTTC. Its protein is CASSLGAGISSYNEQFF.

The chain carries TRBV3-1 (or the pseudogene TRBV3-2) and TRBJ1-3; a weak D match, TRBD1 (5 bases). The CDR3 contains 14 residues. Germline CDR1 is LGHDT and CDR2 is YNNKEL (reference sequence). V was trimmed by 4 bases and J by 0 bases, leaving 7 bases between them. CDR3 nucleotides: TGTGCCAGCAGCCCCAGGGCCTCTGGAAACACCATATATTTT. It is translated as CASSPRASGNTIYF.

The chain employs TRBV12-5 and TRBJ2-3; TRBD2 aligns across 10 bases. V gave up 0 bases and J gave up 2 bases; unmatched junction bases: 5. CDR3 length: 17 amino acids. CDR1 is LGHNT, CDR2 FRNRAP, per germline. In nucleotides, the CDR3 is TGTGCTAGTGGTTTGGTAACGACTAGCGGGCACACAGATACGCAGTATTTT. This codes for CASGLVTTSGHTDTQYF.

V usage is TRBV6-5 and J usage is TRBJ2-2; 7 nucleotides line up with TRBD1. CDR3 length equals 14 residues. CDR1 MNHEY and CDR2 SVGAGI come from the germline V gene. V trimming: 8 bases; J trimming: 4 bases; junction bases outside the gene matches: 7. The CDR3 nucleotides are TGTGCCAGCCAACAGGGGCTTGGCACCGGGGAGCTGTTTTTT. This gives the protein CASQQGLGTGELFF.

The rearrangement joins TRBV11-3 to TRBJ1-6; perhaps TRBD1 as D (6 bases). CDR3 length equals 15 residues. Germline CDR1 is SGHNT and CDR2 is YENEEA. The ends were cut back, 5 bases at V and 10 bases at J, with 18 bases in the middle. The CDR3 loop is CASSLRQEAWSPLHF. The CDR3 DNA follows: TGTGCCAGCAGCCTCCGACAGGAGGCCTGGTCACCCCTCCACTTT.

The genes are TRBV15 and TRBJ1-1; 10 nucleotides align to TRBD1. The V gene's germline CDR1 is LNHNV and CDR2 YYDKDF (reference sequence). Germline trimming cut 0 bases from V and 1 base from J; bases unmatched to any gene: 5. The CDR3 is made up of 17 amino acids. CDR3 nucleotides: TGTGCCACCAGCAGAGACATGACAGGGGGCAAGAACACTGAAGCTTTCTTT. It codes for CATSRDMTGGKNTEAFF.

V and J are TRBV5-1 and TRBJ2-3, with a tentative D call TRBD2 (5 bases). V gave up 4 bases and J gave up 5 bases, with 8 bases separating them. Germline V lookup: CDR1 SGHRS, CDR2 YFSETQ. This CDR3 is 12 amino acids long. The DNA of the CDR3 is TGCGCCAGCAGCAATGGACTAGATACGCAGTATTTT. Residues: CASSNGLDTQYF.

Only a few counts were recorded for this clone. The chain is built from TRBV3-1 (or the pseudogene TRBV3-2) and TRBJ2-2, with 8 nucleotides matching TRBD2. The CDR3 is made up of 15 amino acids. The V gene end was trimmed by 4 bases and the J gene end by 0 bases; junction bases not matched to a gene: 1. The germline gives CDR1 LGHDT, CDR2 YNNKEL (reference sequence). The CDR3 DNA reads TGTGCCAGCAGCCCGGGAGGGTCGAACACCGGGGAGCTGTTTTTT. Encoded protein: CASSPGGSNTGELFF.

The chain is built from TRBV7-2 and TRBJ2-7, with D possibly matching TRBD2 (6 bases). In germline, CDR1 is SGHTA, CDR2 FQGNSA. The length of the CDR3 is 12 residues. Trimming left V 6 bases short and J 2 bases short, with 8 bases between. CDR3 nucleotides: TGTGCCAGCAGTACTAGCCCCTACGAGCAGTACTTC. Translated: CASSTSPYEQYF.

The CDR3 sequence is CASLARSGRGGDTQYF. The CDR3 bases are TGCGCCAGCCTCGCGAGGAGCGGCCGAGGAGGAGATACGCAGTATTTT. This rearrangement joins TRBV10-1 to TRBJ2-3, with D maybe TRBD2 (5 bases). Looked up from germline, CDR1 is WNHNN and CDR2 is SYGVQD (reference sequence). The CDR3 is 16 residues long. The V end was cut by 8 bases, the J end by 5 bases, with 23 bases between.

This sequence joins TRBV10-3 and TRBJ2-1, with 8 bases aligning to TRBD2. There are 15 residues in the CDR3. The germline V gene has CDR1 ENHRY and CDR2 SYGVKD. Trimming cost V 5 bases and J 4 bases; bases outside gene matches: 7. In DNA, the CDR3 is TGTGCCATCAGTAACCCGGGAGGGAGATACAATGAGCAGTTCTTC. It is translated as CAISNPGGRYNEQFF.

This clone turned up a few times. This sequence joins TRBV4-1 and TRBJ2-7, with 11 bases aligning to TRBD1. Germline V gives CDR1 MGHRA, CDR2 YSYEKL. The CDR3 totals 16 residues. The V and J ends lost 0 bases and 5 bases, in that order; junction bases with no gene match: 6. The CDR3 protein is CASSQDPPGQGDEQYF. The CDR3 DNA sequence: TGCGCCAGCAGCCAAGACCCTCCGGGACAGGGGGACGAGCAGTACTTC.

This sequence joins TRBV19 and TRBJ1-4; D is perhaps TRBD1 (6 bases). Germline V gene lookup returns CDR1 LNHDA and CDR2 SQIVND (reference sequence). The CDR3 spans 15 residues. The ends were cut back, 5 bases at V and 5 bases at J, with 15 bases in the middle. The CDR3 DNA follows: TGTGCCAGTAGTCTACAGGGTGGGGGAAATGAAAAACTGTTTTTT. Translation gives CASSLQGGGNEKLFF.

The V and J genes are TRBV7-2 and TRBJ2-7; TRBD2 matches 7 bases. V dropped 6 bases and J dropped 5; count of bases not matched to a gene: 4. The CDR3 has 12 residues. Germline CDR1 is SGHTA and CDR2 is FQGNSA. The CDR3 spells CASRGGAHEQYF. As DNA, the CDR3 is TGTGCCAGCAGGGGAGGGGCCCACGAGCAGTACTTC.

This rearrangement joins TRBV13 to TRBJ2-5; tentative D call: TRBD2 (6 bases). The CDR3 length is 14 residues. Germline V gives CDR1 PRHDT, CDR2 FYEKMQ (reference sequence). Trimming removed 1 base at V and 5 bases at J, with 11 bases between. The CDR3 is CASSLALGGETQYF. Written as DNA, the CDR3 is TGTGCCAGCAGCTTAGCACTAGGAGGGGAGACCCAGTACTTC.

CDR3 residues: CASSATGLAGGEQFF. The CDR3 nucleotides read TGTGCCAGCAGCGCCACGGGACTAGCGGGAGGTGAGCAGTTCTTC. This chain joins TRBV9 and TRBJ2-1; TRBD2 matches 15 bases. The germline CDR1 and CDR2 sequences are SGDLS and YYNGEE. The CDR3 consists of 15 residues. Trimming cost V 3 bases and J 9 bases; bases outside gene matches: 4.

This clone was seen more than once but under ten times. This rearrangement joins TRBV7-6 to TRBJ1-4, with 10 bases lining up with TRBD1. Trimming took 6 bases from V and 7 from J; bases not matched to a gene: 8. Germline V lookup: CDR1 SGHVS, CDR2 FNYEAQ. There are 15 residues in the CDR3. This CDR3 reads CASSIGQGVFEKLFF. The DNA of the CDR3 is TGTGCCAGCAGTATAGGACAGGGGGTGTTTGAAAAACTGTTTTTT. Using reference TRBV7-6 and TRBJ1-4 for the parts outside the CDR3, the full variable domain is GAGVSQSPRYKVTKRGQDVALRCDPISGHVSLYWYRQALGQGPEFLTYFNYEAQQDKSGLPNDRFSAERPEGSISTLTIQRTEQRDSAMYRCASSIGQGVFEKLFFGSGTQLSVL.

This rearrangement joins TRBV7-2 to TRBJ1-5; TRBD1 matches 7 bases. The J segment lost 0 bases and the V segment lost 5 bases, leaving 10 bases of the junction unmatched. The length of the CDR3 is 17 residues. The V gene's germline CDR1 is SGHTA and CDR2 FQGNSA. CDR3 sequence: CASSAGGFGVSNQPQHF. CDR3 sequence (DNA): TGTGCCAGCAGCGCAGGGGGATTTGGGGTTAGCAATCAGCCCCAGCATTTT.

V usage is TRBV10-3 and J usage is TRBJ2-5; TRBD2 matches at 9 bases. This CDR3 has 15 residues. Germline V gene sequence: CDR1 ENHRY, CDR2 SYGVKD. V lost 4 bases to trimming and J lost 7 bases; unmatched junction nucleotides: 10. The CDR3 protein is CAISAASGNLGTQYF. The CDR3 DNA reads TGTGCCATCAGTGCCGCTAGCGGGAACCTCGGGACCCAGTACTTC.

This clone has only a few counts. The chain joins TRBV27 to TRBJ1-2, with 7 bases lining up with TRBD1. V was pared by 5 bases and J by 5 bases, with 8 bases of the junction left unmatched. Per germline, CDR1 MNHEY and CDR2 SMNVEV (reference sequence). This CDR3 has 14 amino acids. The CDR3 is CASSLRDRDYGYTF. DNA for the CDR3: TGTGCCAGCAGTCTTAGAGACAGGGATTATGGCTACACCTTC.